This is a list of T cell receptor beta chains from one sample in a study of shared clonotypes between healthy human individuals. Data came from immunoSEQ multiplex PCR; TCRdb stores just in-frame clones and leaves some out. Altogether some 2.4 million clones are present, roughly 93% being singletons, with the ten largest covering 0.36%. The sequencing input was naive CD4+ T cells from PBMCs. These receptors were taken from a man younger than 35 in good health. Some clones in this sample may be carry-over from other donors' samples. CDR3s include the opening cysteine and the closing phenylalanine or tryptophan.

TRBJ2-7 TRBV7-2 CASSSSPGQGFHEQYF
TRBJ1-1 TRBV6-1 CASSEAWVLTEAFF
TRBJ2-3 TRBV6-1 CASSEPQGFPSWADTQYF
TRBJ2-7 TRBV5-5 CASSLAGRAVYEQYF
TRBJ2-1 TRBV6-5 CASSYSGLAVYNEQFF
TRBJ2-7 TRBV6-6 CASSPSPYEQYF
TRBJ1-2 TRBV27 CASRRTGEGAGYTF
TRBJ2-5 TRBV2 CASILELAGYQETQYF
TRBJ2-3 TRBV10-1 CARVAGETDTQYF
TRBJ2-7 TRBV7-2 CASSPGPHSYEQYF
TRBJ1-6 TRBV30 CAWRTPGTPGSPLHF
TRBJ2-5 TRBV5-4 CASSLVGGQETQYF
TRBJ2-1 TRBV13 CASSLEPYNNEQFF
TRBJ1-1 TRBV7-9 CASSLIQGETEAFF
TRBJ2-5 TRBV28 CASSFGGESQETQYF
TRBJ2-1 TRBV7-9 CASSQSRGPSYNEQFF
TRBJ1-4 TRBV15 CATSRGRRGPNEKLFF
TRBJ2-5 TRBV28 CASSVTKRGGTETQYF
TRBJ2-3 TRBV2 CASREGASPEISQYF
TRBJ2-5 TRBV2 CASSATSGRGVTQYF
TRBJ2-1 TRBV4-1 CASSQVATSGYNEQFF
TRBJ2-1 TRBV27 CASRKQGPYNEQFF
TRBJ2-6 TRBV7-9 CASSRMTGGAGANVLTF
TRBJ1-5 TRBV21-1 CASSKRLPTENPHQPQHF
TRBJ2-2 TRBV28 CASSPGQGPRGELFF
TRBJ2-2 TRBV6-5 CASSYRDGNTGELFF
TRBJ2-3 TRBV4-3 CASSQAWTASTDTQYF
TRBJ1-2 TRBV15 CATSRDRTGYGYTF
TRBJ2-1 TRBV10-2 CASSGQKGLPRRHYNEQFF
TRBJ2-1 TRBV11-2 CASRPTGGRAANEQFF
TRBJ2-3 TRBV7-2 CASSPLTGTSGESTDTQYF
TRBJ2-6 TRBV5-1 CASSFGESSGANVLTF
TRBJ1-5 TRBV18 CASSPTGQGDNQPQHF
TRBJ1-1 TRBV30 CAWSRGSNTEAFF
TRBJ1-4 TRBV2 CATQWRNEKLFF
TRBJ1-1 TRBV7-9 CASSRGAATEAFF
TRBJ2-7 TRBV5-4 CASSLVGSYEQYF
TRBJ2-1 TRBV19 CASSHFPGHGYNEQFF
TRBJ2-7 TRBV4-3 CASSHFTSGRGEQYF
TRBJ1-4 TRBV7-8 CASSPRTATLGKRLFF
TRBJ1-1 TRBV12-5 CASGLRREVAFF
TRBJ2-7 TRBV6-6 CASTTQGREQYF
TRBJ2-5 TRBV4-3 CASSQDLASGSETQYF
TRBJ1-1 TRBV28 CASSYFRGITEAFF
TRBJ2-1 TRBV7-3 CASSPDYASYNEQFF
TRBJ2-7 TRBV19 CASSPAEGGYEQYF
TRBJ2-5 TRBV5-4 CASSLVMEETQYF
TRBJ1-1 TRBV18 CASSPLSGGTFGNTEAFF
TRBJ1-1 TRBV2 CASRNTEAFF
TRBJ1-3 TRBV28 CASSLLTGENTIYF
TRBJ2-3 TRBV25-1 CTSSPGTSGSTDTQYF